Only one count was recorded for the clone carrying this TCR beta chain. The antigen remains undetermined. This record comes from a study of OX40 agonist ivuxolimab in advanced cancers. Study details: Ivuxolimab, which patients received intravenously every 2 weeks, was dosed at 0.01 to 10 mg/kg.

Germline-derived CDR1 and CDR2 are SGDLS and YYNGEE. This CDR3 has 17 residues. V lost 3 bases, J lost 1 base, and 13 bases stayed unmatched. The protocol was immunoSEQ multiplex PCR, while the TCRdb copy is restricted to in-frame clones and leaves out a portion. The table has approximately 17,000 clones, around 82% seen once; the top ten hold around two fifths. Regarding the study as a whole: At doses 0.1 to 3.0 mg/kg, CD4+ and CD8+ clones expanded. Partial responders at 0.1-3.0 mg/kg had among the lowest clonal expansion.

The material was CD4+ or CD8+ T cells sorted from blood, obtained in a trial of the OX40 agonist ivuxolimab. The J gene is TRBJ2-7, the V gene TRBV9; 7 bases agree with TRBD1. The clonotype comes from an adult with an advanced solid tumor such as melanoma, head and neck, liver or kidney cancer. The CDR3 DNA reads as TGTGCCAGCAGCGAGGGGCCAGTCGGGACAGCTTCCTACGAGCAGTACTTC. Translation: CASSEGPVGTASYEQYF.